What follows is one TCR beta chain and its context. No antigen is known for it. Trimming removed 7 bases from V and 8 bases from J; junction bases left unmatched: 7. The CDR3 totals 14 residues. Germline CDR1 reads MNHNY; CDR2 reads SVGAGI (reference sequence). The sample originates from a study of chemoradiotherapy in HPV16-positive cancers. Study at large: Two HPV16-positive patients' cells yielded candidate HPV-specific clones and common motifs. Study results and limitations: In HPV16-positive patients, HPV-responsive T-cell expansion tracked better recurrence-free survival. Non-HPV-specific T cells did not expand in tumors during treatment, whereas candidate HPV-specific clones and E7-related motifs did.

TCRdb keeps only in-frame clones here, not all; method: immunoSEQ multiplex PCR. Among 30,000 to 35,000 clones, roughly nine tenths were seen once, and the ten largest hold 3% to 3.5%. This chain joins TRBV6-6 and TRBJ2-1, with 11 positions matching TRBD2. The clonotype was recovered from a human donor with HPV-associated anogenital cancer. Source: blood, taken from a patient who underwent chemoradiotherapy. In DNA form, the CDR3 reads TGTGCCAGCACCATTAGCGGGAGGGGCGATGAGCAGTTCTTC. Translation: CASTISGRGDEQFF.